This TCR beta chain was identified in a study of cytomegalovirus exposure and HLA in healthy donors. This clone came up once. The germline CDR1 and CDR2 sequences are MGHRA and YSYEKL. The CDR3 is made up of 17 amino acids. Germline trimming cut 4 bases from V and 3 bases from J; bases unmatched to any gene: 10. Amplification used 60 Vbeta primers and 13 Jbeta primers. Using immunoSEQ multiplex PCR, the repertoire was profiled, and TCRdb retains in-frame clones only, with some absent. The sample contains some 150,000 clones, approximately 80% of which appear only once. The sequence was collected from a man in his thirties or forties in good health and CMV-seropositive. The chain couples TRBV4-1 to TRBJ2-2, with 8 bases matching TRBD1. The sample comprised PBMCs. CDR3 DNA sequence: TGCGCCAGCAGCCGCCCTCAGGGGGCTGCGGACACCGGGGAGCTGTTTTTT. Encoded protein: CASSRPQGAADTGELFF.